The 11 T cell receptor beta chains below come from one sample, sequenced in a study of technical replicates of blood from a handful of donors. Measured with immunoSEQ multiplex PCR; TCRdb has only the in-frame clones, and not every one. The sample shows around 79,000 clones, around 94% of them seen only once. The sequencing sample was made of T cells isolated from PBMCs. The receptors derive from a human donor in good health.

This rearrangement joins TRBV7-9 to TRBJ2-5, with TRBD2 matching over 7 bases. The CDR3 is 16 residues long. J was trimmed by 5 bases and V by 6 bases; bases with no gene match: 15. The germline V gene encodes CDR1 SEHNR and CDR2 FQNEAQ (reference sequence). The CDR3 sequence: CASSSTGDWRGETQYF. The DNA of the CDR3 is TGTGCCAGCAGTTCCACGGGTGACTGGCGGGGGGAGACCCAGTACTTC.

The rearrangement links TRBV9 to TRBJ2-5, with TRBD2 as a possible D gene (5 bases). V lost 0 bases to trimming and J lost 1 base, with 13 bases between them. The CDR3 sequence is 16 residues long. Germline V gene data show CDR1 as SGDLS and CDR2 as YYNGEE. The chain's CDR3 is CASSVVSSSPQETQYF. The CDR3 DNA sequence: TGTGCCAGCAGCGTAGTGTCGTCTAGCCCCCAAGAGACCCAGTACTTC.

The V gene is TRBV7-3, the J gene TRBJ2-5; 14 nucleotides agree with TRBD2. The germline CDR1 and CDR2 sequences are SGHTA and FQGTGA. Unmatched junction bases numbered 2, after V lost 5 bases and J lost 3 bases. The CDR3 spans 15 residues. CDR3 nucleotides: TGTGCCAGCAGCACGGGACTAGCGGGGGAAGAGACCCAGTACTTC. It encodes CASSTGLAGEETQYF.

This chain joins TRBV19 and TRBJ1-1, with TRBD1 matching 7 bases. Germline V gene data show CDR1 as LNHDA and CDR2 as SQIVND (reference sequence). This CDR3 is built from 15 residues. The J segment lost 1 base and the V segment lost 6 bases, leaving 8 bases of the junction unmatched. This chain's CDR3 is CASRTGPLQNTEAFF. CDR3 coding DNA: TGTGCCAGTAGGACAGGGCCCCTCCAGAACACTGAAGCTTTCTTT.

The rearrangement uses TRBV4-1 and TRBJ2-1, with a possible D match to TRBD2 (6 bases). V lost 5 bases to trimming and J lost 2 bases, with 16 bases between them. Germline CDR1 and CDR2: MGHRA and YSYEKL. This CDR3 region has 16 residues. CDR3 sequence: CASSFRSGHPYNEQFF. In nucleotides, the CDR3 is TGCGCCAGCAGCTTCCGAAGCGGGCACCCCTACAATGAGCAGTTCTTC.

The CDR3 sequence is CASSWTSGETQYF. The CDR3 nucleotides are TGTGCCAGCAGCTGGACGAGCGGAGAGACCCAGTACTTC. The chain joins TRBV7-3 to TRBJ2-5; possible D gene TRBD2, 5 bases. The V end was cut by 4 bases, the J end by 4 bases, with 10 bases between. Germline V gene data show CDR1 as SGHTA and CDR2 as FQGTGA. The CDR3 covers 13 residues.

The gene calls are TRBV28 and TRBJ2-7, with D hard to call. Germline values: CDR1 MDHEN, CDR2 SYDVKM. Deletions cut 6 bases from V and 3 bases from J, with 24 bases between. The CDR3 is made up of 17 amino acids. CDR3 loop: CASRQEDGTRALYEQYF. CDR3 DNA: TGTGCCAGCAGGCAAGAAGATGGTACACGTGCTCTCTACGAGCAGTACTTC.

V is TRBV9 and J is TRBJ2-7; TRBD2 might be the D (5 bases). Germline lookup yields CDR1 SGDLS and CDR2 YYNGEE. Trimming removed 0 bases at V and 6 bases at J, with 16 bases between. The CDR3 sequence is 15 residues long. CDR3 amino acids: CASSVGSAEQGEQYF. CDR3 nucleotide sequence: TGTGCCAGCAGCGTAGGGTCAGCGGAACAAGGCGAGCAGTACTTC.

In this sample, this clone turned up once. The rearrangement joins TRBV7-2 to TRBJ2-7, with 8 bases aligning to TRBD1. The CDR3 has 15 residues. CDR1 and CDR2 from the germline V gene are SGHTA and FQGNSA. Germline trimming cut 5 bases from V and 3 bases from J; bases unmatched to any gene: 9. The CDR3 here is CASSPGQGLDYEQYF. CDR3 DNA sequence: TGTGCCAGCAGCCCCGGACAGGGCCTGGACTACGAGCAGTACTTC.

The J gene is TRBJ2-7, the V gene TRBV19; the match to TRBD2 covers 12 bases. The ends lost 5 bases at V and 4 bases at J; junction bases unmatched: 9. Germline V gene data show CDR1 as LNHDA and CDR2 as SQIVND (reference sequence). This CDR3 spans 16 amino acids. The chain's CDR3 is CASSSLAGGPSYEQYF. CDR3 DNA: TGTGCCAGTAGTTCCCTAGCGGGAGGGCCGAGTTACGAGCAGTACTTC.

The chain is built from TRBV19 and TRBJ2-7, with D perhaps TRBD2 (6 bases). The CDR3 is 18 residues long. The V end lost 4 bases, the J end lost 2 bases, and 24 bases lay between the germline ends. Germline V CDR1 and CDR2: LNHDA, SQIVND (reference sequence). In DNA form, the CDR3 reads TGTGCCAGTAGTAGAGAAATTACGAGGGGAGGTATTACCTACGAGCAGTACTTC. Amino acid sequence: CASSREITRGGITYEQYF.